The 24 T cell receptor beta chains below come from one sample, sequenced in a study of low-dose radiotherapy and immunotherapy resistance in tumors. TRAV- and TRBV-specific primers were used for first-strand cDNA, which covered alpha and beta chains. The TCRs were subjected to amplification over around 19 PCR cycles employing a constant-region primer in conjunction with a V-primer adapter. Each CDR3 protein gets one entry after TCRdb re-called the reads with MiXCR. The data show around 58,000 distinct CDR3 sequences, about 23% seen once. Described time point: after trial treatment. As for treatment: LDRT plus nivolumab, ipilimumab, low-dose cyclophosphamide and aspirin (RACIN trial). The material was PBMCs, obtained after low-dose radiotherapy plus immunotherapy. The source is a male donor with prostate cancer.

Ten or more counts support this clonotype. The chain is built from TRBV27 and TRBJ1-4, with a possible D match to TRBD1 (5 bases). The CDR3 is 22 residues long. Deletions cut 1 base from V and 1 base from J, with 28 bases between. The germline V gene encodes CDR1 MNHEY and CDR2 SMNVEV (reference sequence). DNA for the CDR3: TGTGCCAGCAGTTTATATTCTCCTAGGGCGGCCTCGAAGGGACGAACTAATGAAAAACTGTTTTTT. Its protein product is CASSLYSPRAASKGRTNEKLFF. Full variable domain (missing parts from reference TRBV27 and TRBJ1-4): EAQVTQNPRYLITVTGKKLTVTCSQNMNHEYMSWYRQDPGLGLRQIYYSMNVEVTDKGDVPEGYKVSRKEKRNFPLILESPSPNQTSLYFCASSLYSPRAASKGRTNEKLFFGSGTQLSVL.

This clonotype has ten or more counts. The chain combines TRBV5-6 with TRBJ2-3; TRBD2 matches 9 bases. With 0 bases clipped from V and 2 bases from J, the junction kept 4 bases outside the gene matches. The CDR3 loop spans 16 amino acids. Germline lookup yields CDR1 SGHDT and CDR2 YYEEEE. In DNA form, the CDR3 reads TGTGCCAGCAGCTTGGCAGCGGGGGGCCTCACAGATACGCAGTATTTT. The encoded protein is CASSLAAGGLTDTQYF.

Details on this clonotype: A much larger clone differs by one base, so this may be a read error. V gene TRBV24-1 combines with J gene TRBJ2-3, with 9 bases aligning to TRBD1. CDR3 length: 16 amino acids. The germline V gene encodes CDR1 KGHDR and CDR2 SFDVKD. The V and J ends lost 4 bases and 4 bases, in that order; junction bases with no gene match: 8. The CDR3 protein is CATSEPGQGTPDTQYF. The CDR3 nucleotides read TGTGCCACCAGTGAGCCGGGACAGGGAACTCCAGATACGCAGTATTTT.

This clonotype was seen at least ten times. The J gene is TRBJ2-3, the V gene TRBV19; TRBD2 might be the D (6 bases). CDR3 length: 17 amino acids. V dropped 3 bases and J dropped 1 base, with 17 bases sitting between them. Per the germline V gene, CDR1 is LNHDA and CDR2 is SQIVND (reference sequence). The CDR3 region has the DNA TGTGCCAGTAGTATCGGTTTGGCTAGCGTTCGCACAGATACGCAGTATTTT. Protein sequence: CASSIGLASVRTDTQYF.

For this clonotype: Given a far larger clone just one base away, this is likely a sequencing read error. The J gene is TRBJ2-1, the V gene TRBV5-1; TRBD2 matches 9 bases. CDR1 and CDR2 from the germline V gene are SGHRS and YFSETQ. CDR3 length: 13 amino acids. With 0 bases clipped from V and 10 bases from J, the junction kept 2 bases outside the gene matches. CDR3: CASSLVLAGEQFF. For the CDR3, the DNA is TGCGCCAGCAGCTTGGTTCTAGCGGGAGAGCAGTTCTTC.

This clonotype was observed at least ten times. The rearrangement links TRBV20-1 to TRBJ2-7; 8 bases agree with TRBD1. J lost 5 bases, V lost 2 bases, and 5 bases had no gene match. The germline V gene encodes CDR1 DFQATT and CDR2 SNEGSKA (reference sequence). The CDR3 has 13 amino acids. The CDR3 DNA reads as TGCAGTGCTAGACGACAGGGGCTGGACGAGCAGTACTTC. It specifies CSARRQGLDEQYF.

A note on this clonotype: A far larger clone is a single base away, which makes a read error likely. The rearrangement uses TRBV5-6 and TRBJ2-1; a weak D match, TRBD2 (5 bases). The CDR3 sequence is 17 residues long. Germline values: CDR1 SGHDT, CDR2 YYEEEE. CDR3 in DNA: TGCGCCAGCAGCCAAGAGCAGCGGTTTGGGACCTACAATGAGCAGTTCTTC. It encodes CASSQEQRFGTYNEQFF.

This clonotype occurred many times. The CDR3 nucleotides are TGTGCCAGCAGTCTAAGTCCACAGGGGGAGCAGTACTTC. Encoded protein: CASSLSPQGEQYF. V gene TRBV12-3 or TRBV12-4 combines with J gene TRBJ2-7, with TRBD1 matching over 7 bases. The CDR3 runs to 13 residues. The trim removed 5 bases at V and 7 bases at J, leaving 8 bases unmatched.

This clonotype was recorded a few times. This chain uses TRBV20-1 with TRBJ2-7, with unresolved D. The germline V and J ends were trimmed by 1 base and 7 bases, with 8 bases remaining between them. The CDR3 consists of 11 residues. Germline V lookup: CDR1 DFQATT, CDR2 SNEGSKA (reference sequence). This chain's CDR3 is CSARGAGEQYF. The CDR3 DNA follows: TGCAGTGCTAGAGGGGCTGGGGAGCAGTACTTC.

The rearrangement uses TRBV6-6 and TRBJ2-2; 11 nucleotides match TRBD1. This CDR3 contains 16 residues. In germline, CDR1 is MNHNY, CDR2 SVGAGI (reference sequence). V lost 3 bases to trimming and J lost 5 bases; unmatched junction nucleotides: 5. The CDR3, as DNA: TGTGCCAGCAGTTATGGACAGGGGGCCTTTACCGGGGAGCTGTTTTTT. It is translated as CASSYGQGAFTGELFF.

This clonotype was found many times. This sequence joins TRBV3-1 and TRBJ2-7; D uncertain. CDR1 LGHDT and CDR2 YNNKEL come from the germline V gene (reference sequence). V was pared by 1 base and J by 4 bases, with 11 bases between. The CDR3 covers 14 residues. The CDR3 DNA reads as TGTGCCAGCAGCCAAGGGACGCCCTCTTACGAGCAGTACTTC. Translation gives CASSQGTPSYEQYF.

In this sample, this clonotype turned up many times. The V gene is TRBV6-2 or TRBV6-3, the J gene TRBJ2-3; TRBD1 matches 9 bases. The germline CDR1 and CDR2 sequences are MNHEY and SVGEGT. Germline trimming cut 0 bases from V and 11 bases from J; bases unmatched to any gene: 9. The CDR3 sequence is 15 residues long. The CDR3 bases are TGTGCCAGCAGTTACTCTGGACAGGGGATCCCACTGCAGTATTTT. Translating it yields CASSYSGQGIPLQYF.

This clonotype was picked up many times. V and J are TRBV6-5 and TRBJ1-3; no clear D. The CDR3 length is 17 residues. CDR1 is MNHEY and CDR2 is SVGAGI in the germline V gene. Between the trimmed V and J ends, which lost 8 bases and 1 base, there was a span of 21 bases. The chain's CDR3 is CASASWAAGKSGNTIYF. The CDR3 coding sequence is TGTGCCAGCGCCTCCTGGGCTGCGGGGAAGTCTGGAAACACCATATATTTT.

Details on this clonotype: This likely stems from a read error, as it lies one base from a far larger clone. CDR3 in amino acids: CASGYAGQGRYEQYF. CDR3 DNA: TGTGCCAGCGGTTACGCGGGACAGGGAAGGTACGAGCAGTACTTC. The chain uses TRBV24-1 and TRBJ2-7, with 9 bases aligning to TRBD1. V gave up 11 bases and J gave up 4 bases; unmatched junction bases: 14. Germline loops: CDR1 KGHDR, CDR2 SFDVKD. The length of the CDR3 is 15 residues.

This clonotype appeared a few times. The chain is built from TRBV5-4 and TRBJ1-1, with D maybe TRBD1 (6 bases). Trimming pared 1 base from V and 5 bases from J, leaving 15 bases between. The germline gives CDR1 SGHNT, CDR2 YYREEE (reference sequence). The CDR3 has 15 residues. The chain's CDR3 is CASSLNVGAGTEAFF. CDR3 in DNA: TGTGCCAGCAGCTTGAATGTGGGGGCGGGGACTGAAGCTTTCTTT. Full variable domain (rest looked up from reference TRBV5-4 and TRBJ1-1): ETGVTQSPTHLIKTRGQQVTLRCSSQSGHNTVSWYQQALGQGPQFIFQYYREEENGRGNFPPRFSGLQFPNYSSELNVNALELDDSALYLCASSLNVGAGTEAFFGQGTRLTVV.

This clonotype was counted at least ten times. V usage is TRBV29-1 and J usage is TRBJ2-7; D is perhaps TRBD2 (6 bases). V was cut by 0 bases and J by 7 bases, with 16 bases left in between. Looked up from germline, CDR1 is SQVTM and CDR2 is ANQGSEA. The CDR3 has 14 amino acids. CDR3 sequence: CSVEDTSSFGEQYF. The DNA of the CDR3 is TGCAGCGTTGAAGATACTAGCAGTTTTGGAGAGCAGTACTTC.

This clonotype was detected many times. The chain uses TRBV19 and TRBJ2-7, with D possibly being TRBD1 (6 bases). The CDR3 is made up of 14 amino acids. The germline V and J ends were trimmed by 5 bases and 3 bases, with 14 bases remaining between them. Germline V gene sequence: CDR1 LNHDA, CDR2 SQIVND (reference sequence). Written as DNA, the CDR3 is TGTGCCAGTAGTTCCAGAACAGGGAGCTACGAGCAGTACTTC. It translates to CASSSRTGSYEQYF.

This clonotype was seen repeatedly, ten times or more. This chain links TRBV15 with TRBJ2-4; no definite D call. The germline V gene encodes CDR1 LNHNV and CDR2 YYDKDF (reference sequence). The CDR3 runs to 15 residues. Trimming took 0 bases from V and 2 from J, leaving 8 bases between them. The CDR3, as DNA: TGTGCCACCAGCAGAGACCCGGTGACCAAAAACATTCAGTACTTC. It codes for CATSRDPVTKNIQYF.

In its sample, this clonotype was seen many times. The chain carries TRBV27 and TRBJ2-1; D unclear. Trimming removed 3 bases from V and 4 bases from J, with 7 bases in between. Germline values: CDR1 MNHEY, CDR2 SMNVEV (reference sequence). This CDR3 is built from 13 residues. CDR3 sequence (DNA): TGTGCCAGCAGTTTTAACGGTTACAATGAGCAGTTCTTC. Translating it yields CASSFNGYNEQFF.

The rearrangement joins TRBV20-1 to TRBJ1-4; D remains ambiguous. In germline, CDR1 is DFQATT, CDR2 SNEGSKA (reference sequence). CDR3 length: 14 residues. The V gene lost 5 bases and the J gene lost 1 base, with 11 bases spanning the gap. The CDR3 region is CSAEMGVTNEKLFF. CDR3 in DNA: TGCAGTGCTGAGATGGGAGTAACTAATGAAAAACTGTTTTTT.

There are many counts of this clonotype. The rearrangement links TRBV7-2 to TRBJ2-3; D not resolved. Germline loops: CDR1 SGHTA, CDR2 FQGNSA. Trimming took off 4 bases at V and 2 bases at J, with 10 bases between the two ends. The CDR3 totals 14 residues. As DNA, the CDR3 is TGTGCCAGCAGCTCTACGCGGTTCACAGATACGCAGTATTTT. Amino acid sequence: CASSSTRFTDTQYF.

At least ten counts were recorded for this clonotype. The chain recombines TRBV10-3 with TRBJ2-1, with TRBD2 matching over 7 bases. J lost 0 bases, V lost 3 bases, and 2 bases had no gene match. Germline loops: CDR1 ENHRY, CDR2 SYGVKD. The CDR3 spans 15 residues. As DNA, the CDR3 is TGTGCCATCAGTGACACTAGCGACTCCTACAATGAGCAGTTCTTC. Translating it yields CAISDTSDSYNEQFF.

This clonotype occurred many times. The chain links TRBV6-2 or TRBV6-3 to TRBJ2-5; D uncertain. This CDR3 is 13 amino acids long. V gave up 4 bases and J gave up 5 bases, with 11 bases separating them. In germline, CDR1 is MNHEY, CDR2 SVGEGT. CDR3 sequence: CASSWKGWETQYF. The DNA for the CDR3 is TGTGCCAGCAGTTGGAAGGGTTGGGAGACCCAGTACTTC.

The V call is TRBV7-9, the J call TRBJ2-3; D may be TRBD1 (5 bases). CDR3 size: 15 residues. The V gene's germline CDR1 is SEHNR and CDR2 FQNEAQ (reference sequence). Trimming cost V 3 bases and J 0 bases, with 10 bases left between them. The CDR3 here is CASSLSQGSTDTQYF. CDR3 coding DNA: TGTGCCAGCAGCTTGTCCCAGGGTAGCACAGATACGCAGTATTTT.